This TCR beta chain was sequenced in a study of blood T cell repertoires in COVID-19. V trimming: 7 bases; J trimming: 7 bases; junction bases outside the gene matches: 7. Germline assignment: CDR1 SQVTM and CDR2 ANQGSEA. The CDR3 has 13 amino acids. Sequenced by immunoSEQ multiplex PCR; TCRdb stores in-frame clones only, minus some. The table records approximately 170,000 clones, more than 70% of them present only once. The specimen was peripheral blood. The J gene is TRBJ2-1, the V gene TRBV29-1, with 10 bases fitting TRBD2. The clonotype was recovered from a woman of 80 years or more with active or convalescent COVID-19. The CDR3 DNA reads TGCAGCGGCCAAGCTAGCGGGAGTAATGAGCAGTTCTTC. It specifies CSGQASGSNEQFF.